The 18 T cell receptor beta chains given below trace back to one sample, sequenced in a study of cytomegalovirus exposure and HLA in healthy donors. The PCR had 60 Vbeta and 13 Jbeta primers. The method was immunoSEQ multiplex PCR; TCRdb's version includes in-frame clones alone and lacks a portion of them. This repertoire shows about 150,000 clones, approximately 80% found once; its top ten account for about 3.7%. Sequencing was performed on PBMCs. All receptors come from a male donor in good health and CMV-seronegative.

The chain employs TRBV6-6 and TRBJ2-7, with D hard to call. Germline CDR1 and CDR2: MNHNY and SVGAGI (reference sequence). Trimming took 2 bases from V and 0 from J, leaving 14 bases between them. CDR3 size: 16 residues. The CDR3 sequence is CASSYPLQSFSYEQYF. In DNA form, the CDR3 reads TGTGCCAGCAGTTACCCCCTACAGTCTTTCTCCTACGAGCAGTACTTC.

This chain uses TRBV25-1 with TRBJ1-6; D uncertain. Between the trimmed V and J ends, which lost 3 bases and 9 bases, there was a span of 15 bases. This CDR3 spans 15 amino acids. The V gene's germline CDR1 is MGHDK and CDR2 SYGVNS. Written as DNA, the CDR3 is TGTGCCAGCAGTGACCACCCTACTATCGGTTCACCCCTCCACTTT. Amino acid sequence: CASSDHPTIGSPLHF.

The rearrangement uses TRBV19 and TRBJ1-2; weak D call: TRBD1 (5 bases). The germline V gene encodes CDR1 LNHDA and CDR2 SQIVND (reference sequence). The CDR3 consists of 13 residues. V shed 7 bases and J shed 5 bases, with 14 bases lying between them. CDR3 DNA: TGTGCCAGTACGGCAGGGTTGAAGTATGGCTACACCTTC. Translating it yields CASTAGLKYGYTF.

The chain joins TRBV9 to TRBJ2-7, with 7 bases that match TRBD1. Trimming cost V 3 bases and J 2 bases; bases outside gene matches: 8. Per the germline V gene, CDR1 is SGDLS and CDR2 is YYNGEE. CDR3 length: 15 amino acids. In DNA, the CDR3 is TGTGCCAGCAGCGCGAGCGGACAGGCCGCCTACGAGCAGTACTTC. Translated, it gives CASSASGQAAYEQYF.

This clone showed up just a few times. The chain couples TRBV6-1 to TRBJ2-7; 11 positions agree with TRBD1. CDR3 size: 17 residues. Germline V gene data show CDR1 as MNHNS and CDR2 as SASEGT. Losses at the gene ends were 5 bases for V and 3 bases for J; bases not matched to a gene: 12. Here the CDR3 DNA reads TGTGCCAGCAGTCAAGGGCCTCGGGACAGGGGGATCTACGAGCAGTACTTC. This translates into CASSQGPRDRGIYEQYF.

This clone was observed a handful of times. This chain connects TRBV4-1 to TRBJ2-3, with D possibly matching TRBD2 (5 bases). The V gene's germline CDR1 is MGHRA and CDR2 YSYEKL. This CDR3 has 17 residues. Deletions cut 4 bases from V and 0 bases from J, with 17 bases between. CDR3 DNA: TGCGCCAGCAGCCCGAACGACTGGCGGACTAGCACAGATACGCAGTATTTT. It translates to CASSPNDWRTSTDTQYF.

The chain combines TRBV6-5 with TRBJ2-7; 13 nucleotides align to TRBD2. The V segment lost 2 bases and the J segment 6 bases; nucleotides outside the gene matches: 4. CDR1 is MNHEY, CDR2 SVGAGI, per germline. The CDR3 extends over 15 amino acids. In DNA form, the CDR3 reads TGTGCCAGCAGTTACGGACTAGCGGGAGCCGGCGAGCAGTACTTC. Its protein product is CASSYGLAGAGEQYF.

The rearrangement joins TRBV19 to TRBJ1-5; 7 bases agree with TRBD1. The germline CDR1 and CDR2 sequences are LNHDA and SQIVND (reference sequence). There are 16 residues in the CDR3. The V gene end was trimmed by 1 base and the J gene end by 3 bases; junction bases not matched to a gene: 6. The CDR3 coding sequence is TGTGCCAGTAGTATAGGGAGAGACAGGGACAATCAGCCCCAGCATTTT. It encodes CASSIGRDRDNQPQHF.

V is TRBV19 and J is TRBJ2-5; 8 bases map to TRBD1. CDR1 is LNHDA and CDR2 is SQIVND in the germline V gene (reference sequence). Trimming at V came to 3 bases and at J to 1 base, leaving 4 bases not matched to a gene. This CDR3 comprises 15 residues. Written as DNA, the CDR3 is TGTGCCAGTAGTATGGCAGGGGGCTTCCAAGAGACCCAGTACTTC. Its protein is CASSMAGGFQETQYF.

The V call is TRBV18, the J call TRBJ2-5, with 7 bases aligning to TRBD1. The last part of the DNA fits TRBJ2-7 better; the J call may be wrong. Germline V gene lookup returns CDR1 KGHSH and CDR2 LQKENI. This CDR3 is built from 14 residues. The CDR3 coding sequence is TGTGCCAGCTCACCCCACACAGGGGCGGGCGAGCAGTACTTC. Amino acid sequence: CASSPHTGAGEQYF.

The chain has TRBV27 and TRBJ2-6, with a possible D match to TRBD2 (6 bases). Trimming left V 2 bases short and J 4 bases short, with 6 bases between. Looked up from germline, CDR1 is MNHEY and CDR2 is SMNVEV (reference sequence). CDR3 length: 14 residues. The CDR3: CASSLAGGANVLTF. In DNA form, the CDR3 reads TGTGCCAGCAGTTTAGCGGGGGGGGCCAACGTCCTGACTTTC. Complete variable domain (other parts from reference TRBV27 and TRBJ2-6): EAQVTQNPRYLITVTGKKLTVTCSQNMNHEYMSWYRQDPGLGLRQIYYSMNVEVTDKGDVPEGYKVSRKEKRNFPLILESPSPNQTSLYFCASSLAGGANVLTFGAGSRLTVL.

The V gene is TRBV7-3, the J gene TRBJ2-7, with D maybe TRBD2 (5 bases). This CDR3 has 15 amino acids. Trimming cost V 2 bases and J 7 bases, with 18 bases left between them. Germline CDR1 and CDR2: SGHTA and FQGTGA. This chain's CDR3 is CASSLVGARDGEQYF. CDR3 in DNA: TGTGCCAGCAGCTTAGTAGGCGCCCGGGATGGTGAGCAGTACTTC.

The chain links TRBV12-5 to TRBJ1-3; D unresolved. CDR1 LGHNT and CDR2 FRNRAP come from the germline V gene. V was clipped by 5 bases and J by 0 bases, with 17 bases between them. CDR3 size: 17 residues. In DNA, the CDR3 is TGTGCTAGTGGTAAGGCAGAGCCCAACAGCTCTGGAAACACCATATATTTT. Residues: CASGKAEPNSSGNTIYF.

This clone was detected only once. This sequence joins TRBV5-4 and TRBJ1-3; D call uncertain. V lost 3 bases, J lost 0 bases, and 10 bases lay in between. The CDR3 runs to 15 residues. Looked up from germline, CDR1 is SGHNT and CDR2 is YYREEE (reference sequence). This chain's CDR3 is CASSSPGFSGNTIYF. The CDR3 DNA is TGTGCCAGCAGCTCTCCAGGCTTCTCTGGAAACACCATATATTTT.

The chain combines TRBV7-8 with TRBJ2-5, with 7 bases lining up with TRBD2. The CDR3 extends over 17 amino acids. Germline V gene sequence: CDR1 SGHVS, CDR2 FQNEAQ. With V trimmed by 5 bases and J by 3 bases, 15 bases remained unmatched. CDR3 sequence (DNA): TGTGCCAGCAGCCTTTCCCTACTAGCGAATTTAGAAGAGACCCAGTACTTC. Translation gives CASSLSLLANLEETQYF.

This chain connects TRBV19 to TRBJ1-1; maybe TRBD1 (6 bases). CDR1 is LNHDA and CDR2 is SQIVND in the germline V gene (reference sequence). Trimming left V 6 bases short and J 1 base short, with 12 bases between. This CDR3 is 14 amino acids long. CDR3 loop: CASRPLGANTEAFF. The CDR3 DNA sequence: TGTGCCAGTAGACCTCTGGGGGCGAACACTGAAGCTTTCTTT.

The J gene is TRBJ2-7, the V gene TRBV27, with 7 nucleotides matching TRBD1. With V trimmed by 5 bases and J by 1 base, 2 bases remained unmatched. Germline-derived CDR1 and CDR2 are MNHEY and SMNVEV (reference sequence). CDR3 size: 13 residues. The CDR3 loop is CASSRQGSYEQYF. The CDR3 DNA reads TGTGCCAGCAGTCGACAGGGTTCCTACGAGCAGTACTTC.

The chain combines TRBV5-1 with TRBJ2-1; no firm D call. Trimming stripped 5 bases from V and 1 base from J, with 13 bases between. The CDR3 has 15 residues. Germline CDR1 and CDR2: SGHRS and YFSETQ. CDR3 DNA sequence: TGCGCCAGCAGTTTCCTAGATAGTTCCTACAATGAGCAGTTCTTC. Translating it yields CASSFLDSSYNEQFF. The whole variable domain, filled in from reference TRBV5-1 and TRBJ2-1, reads KAGVTQTPRYLIKTRGQQVTLSCSPISGHRSVSWYQQTPGQGLQFLFEYFSETQRNKGNFPGRFSGRQFSNSRSEMNVSTLELGDSALYLCASSFLDSSYNEQFFGPGTRLTVL.